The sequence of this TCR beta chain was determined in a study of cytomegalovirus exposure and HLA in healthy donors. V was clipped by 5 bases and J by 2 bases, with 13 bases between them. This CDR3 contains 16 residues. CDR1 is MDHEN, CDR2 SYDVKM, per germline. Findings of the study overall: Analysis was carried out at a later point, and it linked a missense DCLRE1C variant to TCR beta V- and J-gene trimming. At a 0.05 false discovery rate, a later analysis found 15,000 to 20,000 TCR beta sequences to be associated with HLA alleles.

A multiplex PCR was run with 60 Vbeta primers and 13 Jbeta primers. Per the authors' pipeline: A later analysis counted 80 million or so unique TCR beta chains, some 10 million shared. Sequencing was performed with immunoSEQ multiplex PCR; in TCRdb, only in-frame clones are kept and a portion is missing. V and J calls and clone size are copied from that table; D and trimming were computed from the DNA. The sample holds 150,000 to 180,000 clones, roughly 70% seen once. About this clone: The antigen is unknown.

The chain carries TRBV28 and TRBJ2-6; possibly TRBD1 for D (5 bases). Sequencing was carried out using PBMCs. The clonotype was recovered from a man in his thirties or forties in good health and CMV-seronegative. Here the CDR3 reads CASSLSRVAGANVLTF. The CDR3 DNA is TGTGCCAGCAGTCTCTCCAGGGTAGCTGGGGCCAACGTCCTGACTTTC.